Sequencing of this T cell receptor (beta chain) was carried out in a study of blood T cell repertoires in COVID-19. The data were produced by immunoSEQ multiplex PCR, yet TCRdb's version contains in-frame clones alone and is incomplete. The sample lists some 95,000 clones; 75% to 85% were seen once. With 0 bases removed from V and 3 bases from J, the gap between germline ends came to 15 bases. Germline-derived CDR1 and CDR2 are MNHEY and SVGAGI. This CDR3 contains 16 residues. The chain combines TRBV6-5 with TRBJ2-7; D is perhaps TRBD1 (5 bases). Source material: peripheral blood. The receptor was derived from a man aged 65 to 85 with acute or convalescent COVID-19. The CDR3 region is CASSYSAWGRGYEQYF. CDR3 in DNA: TGTGCCAGCAGTTACTCGGCGTGGGGCAGAGGCTACGAGCAGTACTTC.